Below are 5 T cell receptor beta chains sequenced from a single sample in a study of blood T cell repertoires in COVID-19. Sequenced by immunoSEQ multiplex PCR; TCRdb stores in-frame clones only, minus some. The data contain approximately 70,000 clones, 70% to 90% of them singletons. Sequencing was performed on peripheral blood. The origin of the receptors is a woman aged 70-85 years with acute or convalescent COVID-19.

The chain recombines TRBV5-6 with TRBJ2-3; 7 bases align to TRBD2. The trim removed 4 bases at V and 6 bases at J, leaving 14 bases unmatched. Germline CDR1 reads SGHDT; CDR2 reads YYEEEE. CDR3 length: 16 residues. CDR3 residues: CASSLQMGGERDTQYF. The CDR3 DNA sequence: TGTGCCAGCAGCCTCCAGATGGGAGGGGAGAGGGATACGCAGTATTTT.

The chain employs TRBV19 and TRBJ1-1, with unresolved D. With 1 base removed from V and 3 bases from J, the gap between germline ends came to 9 bases. The germline gives CDR1 LNHDA, CDR2 SQIVND (reference sequence). CDR3 length equals 14 residues. This CDR3 is CASSIAVPDTEAFF. Written as DNA, the CDR3 is TGTGCCAGTAGTATAGCGGTTCCGGACACTGAAGCTTTCTTT.

V usage is TRBV2 and J usage is TRBJ2-1, with 7 positions matching TRBD1. V lost 6 bases and J lost 2; bases outside the gene matches: 4. The CDR3 is 14 residues long. Germline V gene lookup returns CDR1 SNHLY and CDR2 FYNNEI. The CDR3 region is CASSPGGTYNEQFF. The CDR3 nucleotides are TGTGCCAGCAGCCCAGGGGGAACCTACAATGAGCAGTTCTTC.

The rearrangement uses TRBV24-1 and TRBJ2-7; 9 positions match TRBD1. The trim removed 9 bases at V and 6 bases at J, leaving 8 bases unmatched. The CDR3 covers 13 residues. The germline V gene has CDR1 KGHDR and CDR2 SFDVKD. CDR3 protein: CATATGGEGEQYF. The CDR3, as DNA: TGTGCCACCGCGACAGGGGGTGAGGGCGAGCAGTACTTC.

The CDR3 region is CATSGTALNTEAFF. For the CDR3, the DNA is TGTGCCACCTCAGGGACAGCCTTGAACACTGAAGCTTTCTTT. V gene TRBV6-5 combines with J gene TRBJ1-1, with TRBD1 identical over 7 bases. This CDR3 spans 14 amino acids. J was trimmed by 0 bases and V by 10 bases; bases with no gene match: 8. The germline gives CDR1 MNHEY, CDR2 SVGAGI.